Below are 14 T cell receptor beta chains sequenced from a single sample in a study of cytomegalovirus exposure and HLA in healthy donors. The PCR contained 60 Vbeta and 13 Jbeta primers. Profiling relied on immunoSEQ multiplex PCR, and the TCRdb table lists in-frame clones only, not all of them. In the table there are around 85,000 clones, roughly 77% of which are singletons. What was sequenced was PBMCs. The receptors shown here come from a man aged 30 to 39 in good health and CMV-seronegative.

The chain couples TRBV5-4 to TRBJ1-2, with TRBD1 matching over 7 bases. The V and J ends lost 4 bases and 6 bases, in that order; junction bases with no gene match: 6. Germline CDR1 reads SGHNT; CDR2 reads YYREEE (reference sequence). The length of the CDR3 is 13 residues. The CDR3 DNA reads as TGTGCCAGCAGCCTTGACAGGGTGGATGGCTACACCTTC. It encodes CASSLDRVDGYTF.

CDR3 region: CASSLAPGLASSGELFF. CDR3 DNA sequence: TGTGCCAGCAGCTTAGCCCCAGGACTAGCGTCGTCCGGGGAGCTGTTTTTT. The chain carries TRBV7-6 and TRBJ2-2; 9 bases fit TRBD2. Germline loops: CDR1 SGHVS, CDR2 FNYEAQ. After removal of 0 bases from V and 6 bases from J, the junction contained 8 bases not matched to a gene. The CDR3 extends over 17 amino acids.

This clone ranks as medium-sized (0.01 to 0.1%). CDR3 in amino acids: CASSSGTGAGGLNEQFF. For the CDR3, the DNA is TGCGCCAGCAGCTCAGGGACAGGAGCGGGGGGGCTGAATGAGCAGTTCTTC. The chain recombines TRBV5-1 with TRBJ2-1; 10 bases line up with TRBD2. The germline V gene has CDR1 SGHRS and CDR2 YFSETQ. V was pared by 3 bases and J by 7 bases, with 13 bases of the junction left unmatched. The CDR3 is 17 amino acids.

The chain couples TRBV13 to TRBJ2-2; D perhaps matches TRBD1 (5 bases). The length of the CDR3 is 15 residues. V lost 5 bases and J 7 bases, leaving 17 bases between the germline ends. Germline CDR1 and CDR2: PRHDT and FYEKMQ (reference sequence). The CDR3 DNA is TGTGCCAGCAGCCCCCCCGGCTCAGGGATCGGGGAGCTGTTTTTT. Translated, it gives CASSPPGSGIGELFF.

This rearrangement joins TRBV11-3 to TRBJ2-1; 8 positions match TRBD2. Germline-derived CDR1 and CDR2 are SGHNT and YENEEA. This CDR3 spans 15 amino acids. Trimming at V came to 5 bases and at J to 1 base, leaving 4 bases not matched to a gene. Here the CDR3 reads CASSPGGASYNEQFF. The CDR3 nucleotides are TGTGCCAGCAGCCCCGGGGGGGCTTCCTACAATGAGCAGTTCTTC.

The J gene is TRBJ2-7, the V gene TRBV27; 7 bases are shared with TRBD1. Germline trimming cut 6 bases from V and 0 bases from J; bases unmatched to any gene: 5. This CDR3 contains 14 residues. Germline V CDR1 and CDR2: MNHEY, SMNVEV (reference sequence). This CDR3 reads CASRTGINSYEQYF. CDR3 coding DNA: TGTGCCAGCAGGACAGGGATAAACTCCTACGAGCAGTACTTC.

The genes are TRBV25-1 and TRBJ2-1; maybe TRBD2 (7 bases). Trimming removed 2 bases from V and 3 bases from J, with 11 bases in between. CDR1 MGHDK and CDR2 SYGVNS come from the germline V gene. This CDR3 has 15 residues. CDR3 amino acids: CASSEGEGGYNEQFF. CDR3 sequence (DNA): TGTGCCAGCAGTGAAGGGGAGGGGGGCTACAATGAGCAGTTCTTC.

V usage is TRBV2 and J usage is TRBJ2-5, with a tentative D call TRBD1 (6 bases). Trimming stripped 0 bases from V and 1 base from J, with 15 bases between. The CDR3 runs to 17 residues. CDR1 and CDR2 (germline): SNHLY, FYNNEI. The CDR3 region has the DNA TGTGCCAGCAGTGAAGCCGTCGGACAGCTGTTCCAAGAGACCCAGTACTTC. Its protein is CASSEAVGQLFQETQYF. The full variable domain, in which reference TRBV2 and TRBJ2-5 provide the parts outside the CDR3, is EPEVTQTPSHQVTQMGQEVILRCVPISNHLYFYWYRQILGQKVEFLVSFYNNEISEKSEIFDDQFSVERPDGSNFTLKIRSTKLEDSAMYFCASSEAVGQLFQETQYFGPGTRLLVL.

The rearrangement uses TRBV2 and TRBJ2-3; 8 bases fit TRBD2. The germline gives CDR1 SNHLY, CDR2 FYNNEI. The CDR3 contains 15 residues. Trimming cost V 4 bases and J 4 bases; bases outside gene matches: 7. CDR3 DNA sequence: TGTGCCAGCAGTGCTTCGGGACTAGACGCAGATACGCAGTATTTT. Translated: CASSASGLDADTQYF.

V gene TRBV27 combines with J gene TRBJ2-7; 14 bases map to TRBD2. V gave up 5 bases and J gave up 5 bases; unmatched junction bases: 11. This CDR3 contains 17 residues. Looked up from germline, CDR1 is MNHEY and CDR2 is SMNVEV (reference sequence). CDR3 sequence: CASSPRWTSGRRNEQYF. DNA of the CDR3: TGTGCCAGCAGTCCGCGGTGGACTAGCGGGAGGAGGAACGAGCAGTACTTC.

There are many counts of this clone. The chain recombines TRBV4-3 with TRBJ2-3; a possible D gene is TRBD1 (7 bases). V was pared by 0 bases and J by 2 bases, with 15 bases between. The CDR3 has 17 amino acids. The germline V gene has CDR1 LGHNA and CDR2 YSLEER. The CDR3 protein is CASSQEWTGLSTDTQYF. The CDR3 DNA reads as TGCGCCAGCAGCCAAGAATGGACAGGACTATCCACAGATACGCAGTATTTT.

This clone was picked up a small number of times. V usage is TRBV4-1 and J usage is TRBJ2-7; D ambiguous. CDR1 is MGHRA, CDR2 YSYEKL, per germline. V dropped 1 base and J dropped 6 bases, with 4 bases sitting between them. This CDR3 is built from 11 residues. The CDR3 loop is CASSQGVEQYF. The CDR3 coding sequence is TGCGCCAGCAGCCAAGGCGTCGAGCAGTACTTC.

The chain has TRBV19 and TRBJ2-7; D might be TRBD1 (5 bases). The length of the CDR3 is 15 residues. In germline, CDR1 is LNHDA, CDR2 SQIVND (reference sequence). V was trimmed by 3 bases and J by 1 base, leaving 13 bases between them. The CDR3 region has the DNA TGTGCCAGTAGTATTGACAGCTCTAGTTCCTACGAGCAGTACTTC. This encodes CASSIDSSSSYEQYF.

The chain carries TRBV27 and TRBJ2-2; TRBD1 aligns across 7 bases. In germline, CDR1 is MNHEY, CDR2 SMNVEV (reference sequence). Unmatched junction bases numbered 4, after V lost 5 bases and J lost 1 base. The CDR3 has 15 amino acids. The CDR3 here is CASSKTGMNTGELFF. For the CDR3, the DNA is TGTGCCAGCAGTAAGACAGGGATGAACACCGGGGAGCTGTTTTTT.